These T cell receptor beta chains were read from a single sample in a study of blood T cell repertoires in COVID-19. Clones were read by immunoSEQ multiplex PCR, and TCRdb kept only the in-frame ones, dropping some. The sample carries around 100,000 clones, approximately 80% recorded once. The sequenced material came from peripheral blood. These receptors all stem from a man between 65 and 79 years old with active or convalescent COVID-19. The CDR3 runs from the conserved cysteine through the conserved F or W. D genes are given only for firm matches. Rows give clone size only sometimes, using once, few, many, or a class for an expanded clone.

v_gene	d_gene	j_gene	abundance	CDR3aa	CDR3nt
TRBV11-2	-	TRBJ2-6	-	CASSFGQGGPGANVLTF	TGTGCCAGCAGCTTTGGGCAGGGAGGCCCTGGGGCCAACGTCCTGACTTTC
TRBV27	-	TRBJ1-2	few	CASSPRQARYGYTF	TGTGCCAGCAGTCCCCGACAGGCGAGATATGGCTACACCTTC
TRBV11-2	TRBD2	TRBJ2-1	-	CASSLDVVRSGGNEQFF	TGTGCCAGCAGCTTAGATGTGGTCAGGTCGGGAGGCAATGAGCAGTTCTTC
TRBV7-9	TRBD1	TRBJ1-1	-	CASSLAGQGTPFF	TGTGCCAGCAGCTTAGCAGGACAGGGGACCCCTTTCTTT
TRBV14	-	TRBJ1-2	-	CASSQHPGQGLFGYGYTF	TGTGCCAGCAGCCAACACCCCGGACAAGGCCTCTTTGGCTATGGCTACACCTTC
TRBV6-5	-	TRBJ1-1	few	CASSPTEMNTEAFF	TGTGCCAGCAGTCCGACAGAAATGAACACTGAAGCTTTCTTT
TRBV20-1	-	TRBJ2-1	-	CSAPGPNEQFF	TGCAGTGCTCCAGGGCCTAATGAGCAGTTCTTC
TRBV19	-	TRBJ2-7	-	CASSTPPGVWNEQYF	TGTGCCAGTAGTACCCCCCCCGGGGTATGGAACGAGCAGTACTTC
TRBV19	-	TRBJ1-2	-	CASSTGRGYTF	TGTGCCAGTAGTACAGGGCGTGGCTACACCTTC
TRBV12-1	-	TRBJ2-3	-	CASSPRARGDPSTDTQYF	TGTGCCAGCAGCCCCAGAGCTCGCGGGGACCCAAGCACAGATACGCAGTATTTT
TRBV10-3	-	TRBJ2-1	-	CAISESEGSAYNEQFF	TGTGCCATCAGTGAGTCGGAGGGTTCCGCCTACAATGAGCAGTTCTTC
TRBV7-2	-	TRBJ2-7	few	CASSSLQGFSYEQYF	TGTGCCAGCAGCTCTTTACAGGGATTCTCCTACGAGCAGTACTTC
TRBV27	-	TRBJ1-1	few	CASSLNRQAGTEAFF	TGTGCCAGCAGTTTAAACCGTCAGGCGGGGACTGAAGCTTTCTTT
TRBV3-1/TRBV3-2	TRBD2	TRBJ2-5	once	CASSPRASGQETQYF	TGTGCCAGCAGCCCCCGAGCTAGCGGACAAGAGACCCAGTACTTC
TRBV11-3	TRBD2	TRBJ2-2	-	CASSSPASGSFPGELFF	TGTGCCAGCAGCTCCCCCGCTAGCGGGAGTTTCCCCGGGGAGCTGTTTTTT
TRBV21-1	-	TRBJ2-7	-	CASSSGLAGGEQYF	TGTGCCAGCAGCAGTGGACTAGCGGGAGGCGAGCAGTACTTC
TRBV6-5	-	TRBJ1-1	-	CASSRGANTEAFF	TGTGCCAGCAGTCGGGGGGCTAACACTGAAGCTTTCTTT
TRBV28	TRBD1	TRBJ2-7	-	CASSSPPLTGGYEQYF	TGTGCCAGCAGTTCGCCCCCTCTGACAGGGGGCTACGAGCAGTACTTC